This T cell receptor (beta chain) was sequenced during a study of regulatory T cells in long-lasting Graves disease (dated by TCRdb to 2020 to 2023). In the study overall: Persistent Graves' disease was defined as antithyroid drug treatment for over 5 years with persistently positive TSH receptor autoantibodies. A total of around 35 samples underwent TCR sequencing: about 13 from persistent and roughly 20 from newly diagnosed Graves' disease patients. The study took place in China and was registered as a clinical trial. On average, persistent Graves' disease patients in the clinical cohort had been on antithyroid drugs for approximately ten years. Patients with persistent Graves' disease were compared with patients with newly diagnosed Graves' disease using TCR sequencing and RNA sequencing of peripheral blood.

The paper's findings and limits, for the study overall: Compared with newly diagnosed patients, patients with persistent Graves' disease had lower TCR Shannon entropy and fewer highly expanded clones, which suggests clonal expansion. Peripheral blood alone was examined, since thyroid tissue, which constituted the primary lesion, could not be accessed. The authors acknowledged the small sample size as a limitation that may reduce accuracy. Only the TCR beta chain was sequenced and analyzed. TRBV28, TRBJ1-2 and TRBJ2-5 were preferentially used in persistent disease, while TRBV20-1 and TRBJ2-1 were favored in newly diagnosed disease. A larger number of public clonotypes was shared among persistent patients (around 2,500) than among newly diagnosed patients (about 990).

The table lists this clonotype with a few counts. Its cognate antigen has yet to be identified. The input lacks base qualities; no much larger clone sits a single base away. The receptor library was made with multiplex PCR. Instrument on record: Illumina HiSeq 4000. CDR3 regions were amplified by Arm-PCR with iRepertoire HTBI primers to construct TCR beta libraries. Before sequencing, the PCR products went through gel purification. Regarding the original processing steps: Across samples, about 64 TRBV and 14 TRBJ segments were identified and used for gene usage analysis of CDR3 amino acid clonotypes. COPE and FqMerger were used to merge filtered high-quality paired reads into contigs. Contigs were aligned with BLAST to IMGT TRBV, TRBD and TRBJ reference genes, and CDR3 was defined per IMGT. Any clonotype with a frequency above 0.1% was classified as a highly expanded clone. Shannon entropy was used to measure repertoire diversity, and the Gini coefficient was used to measure V-J evenness. Public clonotypes were defined as clonotypes shared by more than one individual. TCRdb reran the public reads through fastp at Q25 and MiXCR, keeping productive beta chains. Rows are combined by CDR3 protein, so each entry shows the most common genes and DNA. It is TCRdb's table, rather than the study itself, that gives the V and J calls and clone size. Across this sample there are roughly 360,000 distinct CDR3 sequences, with approximately 23% seen only once. The biggest ten clones account for less than 30% of the sample.

V gives up 8 bases and J gives up 5 bases, and the segment between their germline ends measures 12 bases. Taken from the germline V gene, the CDR1 and CDR2 loops are MNHNS and SASEGT. There are 13 amino acids in the CDR3, from cysteine to phenylalanine inclusive. Only CDR3 DNA is held: 39 bases, read in frame from base 1. Read against the paper, the sample's time point label means: persistent/refractory GD, antithyroid drugs over 5 years with positive TRAb. For both TCR sequencing and RNA sequencing, RNA was extracted from PBMCs in TRIzol. The diagnosis of Graves' disease was made according to American Thyroid Association guidelines. Patients for the study were recruited at an endocrinology department in Xi'an, China. From each patient, approximately 9 milliliters of peripheral blood was collected into an EDTA anticoagulant tube. Ficoll Paque Plus density gradient separation was used to isolate PBMCs, and no additional T cell sorting was done. RNA quality was checked with an Agilent 2100 Bioanalyzer and agarose gel, and concentration with a NanoDrop 2000.

The sequencing used peripheral blood mononuclear cells (PBMCs), collected when the disease was refractory, from a patient treated with antithyroid drugs. The chain joins TRBV6-1 to TRBJ1-4, with a weak D call of TRBD1 (5 bases match). The TCR sequence derives from a woman aged 40 to 50 with Graves disease. Donor details come from another sample of the same person, matched by shared clones. The DNA reads TGTGCCAGCGGCAACAGGCCGAATGAAAAACTGTTTTTT. The resulting protein is CASGNRPNEKLFF.